This T cell receptor beta chain was retrieved from a study of T-cell memory formation after mild COVID-19. Study-level information: Largely donor-specific TCR clusters were found. Points from the study as a whole: Contracting clones from day 15 to 85 showed balanced CD4/CD8; later expanders favored CD4+.

Via MiXCR, TCRdb re-called the 5' RACE reads, giving one row per CDR3 protein. The table includes approximately 580,000 distinct CDR3 sequences, just over 20% detected once. In germline, CDR1 is SGHRS, CDR2 YFSETQ. J gave up 4 bases and V 4 bases, and 11 bases lay outside the gene matches. This CDR3 is 15 amino acids long. This clonotype was observed a few times. Its antigen remains unidentified. The clonotype was recovered from an adult woman who had mild COVID-19 (a few samples of this study predate the infection). Cell type and time point are not known. The sequenced material came from PBMCs or a T cell subset sorted from them (not recorded which). The chain is built from TRBV5-1 and TRBJ2-7; 7 bases are shared with TRBD2. CDR3: CASSLASGSIYEQYF. The DNA of the CDR3 is TGCGCCAGCAGCCTGGCTAGCGGATCCATTTACGAGCAGTACTTC. Drawing the rest from reference TRBV5-1 and TRBJ2-7, the complete variable domain is KAGVTQTPRYLIKTRGQQVTLSCSPISGHRSVSWYQQTPGQGLQFLFEYFSETQRNKGNFPGRFSGRQFSNSRSEMNVSTLELGDSALYLCASSLASGSIYEQYFGPGTRLTVT.